This is a list of T cell receptor beta chains from one sample in a study of T cell responses to AZD1222 COVID-19 vaccine. Clones were sequenced by immunoSEQ multiplex PCR, and TCRdb holds only the in-frame ones, with some missing. The sample gives about 78,000 clones, approximately 85% of which show up once; approximately 5.4% is in the top ten. Sequences were derived from peripheral blood, sampled on day 0 of MenACWY control vaccination. These receptors came from an adult in good health. CDR3s include the opening cysteine and the closing phenylalanine or tryptophan. Fields, in order: D gene, J gene, clone size, V gene, CDR3 protein, CDR3 DNA. A D gene is named only where the DNA matches it firmly. Size values are once, few and many counts, or a class for expanded clones, and some rows have none.

D gene: .
J gene: TRBJ1-2
clone size: .
V gene: TRBV19
CDR3 protein: CASSIGSNYGYTF
CDR3 DNA: TGTGCCAGTAGTATAGGGTCGAACTATGGCTACACCTTC

D gene: .
J gene: TRBJ1-4
clone size: .
V gene: TRBV11-3
CDR3 protein: CASSSGQTGGEKLFF
CDR3 DNA: TGTGCCAGCAGCTCTGGACAGACCGGGGGTGAAAAACTGTTTTTT

D gene: .
J gene: TRBJ2-7
clone size: .
V gene: TRBV19
CDR3 protein: CASTMGAPNSYEQYF
CDR3 DNA: TGTGCCAGTACCATGGGGGCGCCCAACTCCTACGAGCAGTACTTC

D gene: .
J gene: TRBJ1-2
clone size: .
V gene: TRBV6-5
CDR3 protein: CASSYSGQVLNYGYTF
CDR3 DNA: TGTGCCAGCAGTTACTCCGGGCAGGTTCTTAACTATGGCTACACCTTC

D gene: .
J gene: TRBJ1-5
clone size: .
V gene: TRBV24-1
CDR3 protein: CATSDLAQDRYSNQPQHF
CDR3 DNA: TGTGCCACCAGTGATTTGGCCCAAGACCGTTATAGCAATCAGCCCCAGCATTTT

D gene: .
J gene: TRBJ1-2
clone size: .
V gene: TRBV5-1
CDR3 protein: CASSVGPTESYYGYTF
CDR3 DNA: TGCGCCAGCAGCGTAGGTCCCACAGAGTCTTACTATGGCTACACCTTC

D gene: TRBD1
J gene: TRBJ1-2
clone size: .
V gene: TRBV5-1
CDR3 protein: CASSLVRQGDGYTF
CDR3 DNA: TGCGCCAGCAGCTTGGTCCGACAGGGAGATGGCTACACCTTC

D gene: TRBD1
J gene: TRBJ1-4
clone size: once
V gene: TRBV7-2
CDR3 protein: CASSLARQGAGEKLFF
CDR3 DNA: TGTGCCAGCAGCTTAGCGAGACAGGGGGCGGGGGAAAAACTGTTTTTT

D gene: .
J gene: TRBJ2-7
clone size: .
V gene: TRBV6-5
CDR3 protein: CASSYAGYEQYF
CDR3 DNA: TGTGCCAGCAGTTACGCGGGGTACGAGCAGTACTTC

D gene: .
J gene: TRBJ1-5
clone size: .
V gene: TRBV6-2/TRBV6-3
CDR3 protein: CASSYEDIDQPQHF
CDR3 DNA: TGTGCCAGCAGTTATGAGGACATAGATCAGCCCCAGCATTTT

D gene: .
J gene: TRBJ1-1
clone size: .
V gene: TRBV12-3/TRBV12-4
CDR3 protein: CASSWGANTEAFF
CDR3 DNA: TGTGCCAGCAGTTGGGGGGCGAACACTGAAGCTTTCTTT

D gene: .
J gene: TRBJ1-2
clone size: .
V gene: TRBV28
CDR3 protein: CASSFGGIYGYTF
CDR3 DNA: TGTGCCAGCAGTTTCGGGGGGATCTATGGCTACACCTTC

D gene: .
J gene: TRBJ1-2
clone size: .
V gene: TRBV6-5
CDR3 protein: CASSYAGGNYGYTF
CDR3 DNA: TGTGCCAGCAGTTACGCTGGGGGGAACTATGGCTACACCTTC

D gene: TRBD1
J gene: TRBJ2-7
clone size: few
V gene: TRBV6-5
CDR3 protein: CASRATLQGEVEQYF
CDR3 DNA: TGTGCCAGCAGGGCAACGCTACAGGGGGAGGTCGAGCAGTACTTC

D gene: TRBD1
J gene: TRBJ1-2
clone size: once
V gene: TRBV29-1
CDR3 protein: CSVEPTGGVGYTF
CDR3 DNA: TGCAGCGTTGAACCCACAGGGGGCGTTGGCTACACCTTC

D gene: .
J gene: TRBJ2-1
clone size: once
V gene: TRBV28
CDR3 protein: CASSPTRHNEQFF
CDR3 DNA: TGTGCCAGCAGTCCCACTAGGCACAATGAGCAGTTCTTC

D gene: .
J gene: TRBJ2-2
clone size: .
V gene: TRBV19
CDR3 protein: CASRRGNLNTGELFF
CDR3 DNA: TGTGCCAGCCGCCGGGGGAACCTGAACACCGGGGAGCTGTTTTTT

D gene: .
J gene: TRBJ1-3
clone size: .
V gene: TRBV4-2
CDR3 protein: CASSQDLSSGNTIYF
CDR3 DNA: TGTGCCAGCAGCCAAGATCTGAGTTCTGGAAACACCATATATTTT

D gene: .
J gene: TRBJ1-2
clone size: .
V gene: TRBV9
CDR3 protein: CASSVGDSPYGYTF
CDR3 DNA: TGTGCCAGCAGCGTAGGAGACAGTCCCTATGGCTACACCTTC

D gene: TRBD1
J gene: TRBJ1-3
clone size: .
V gene: TRBV19
CDR3 protein: CASTRDRGPSGNTIYF
CDR3 DNA: TGTGCCAGTACCCGGGACAGAGGACCCTCTGGAAACACCATATATTTT

D gene: .
J gene: TRBJ1-5
clone size: .
V gene: TRBV6-2/TRBV6-3
CDR3 protein: CASSTPPSAGPNQPQHF
CDR3 DNA: TGTGCCAGCAGTACCCCTCCATCCGCAGGGCCTAATCAGCCCCAGCATTTT

D gene: .
J gene: TRBJ1-4
clone size: .
V gene: TRBV3-1/TRBV3-2
CDR3 protein: CASSPAQGGEKLFF
CDR3 DNA: TGTGCCAGCAGCCCGGCACAGGGAGGCGAAAAACTGTTTTTT

D gene: .
J gene: TRBJ1-1
clone size: .
V gene: TRBV6-5
CDR3 protein: CASSPDSRLNTEAFF
CDR3 DNA: TGTGCCAGCAGCCCCGACTCGCGGTTGAACACTGAAGCTTTCTTT